These T cell receptor beta chains were read from a single sample in a study of shared clonotypes between healthy human individuals. Data came from immunoSEQ multiplex PCR; TCRdb stores just in-frame clones and leaves some out. Of 760,000 or so clones detected, roughly 96% appear once; the ten largest clones hold less than 0.25%. Sequenced material: naive CD8+ T cells sorted from blood. Receptor source: a man aged 30 to 45 in good health. Each CDR3 is given with its conserved first and last residue. The D gene is left open where the match is weak. Some rows have no size entry. The others give once, few or many, or a class for an expanded clone.

D gene	clone size	J gene	V gene	CDR3 protein	CDR3 DNA
TRBD1	once	TRBJ2-7	TRBV5-1	CASSPDRTNYEQYF	TGCGCCAGCAGCCCGGACAGGACCAACTACGAGCAGTACTTC
NA	NA	TRBJ1-5	TRBV7-6	CASSRTFGQPQHF	TGTGCCAGCAGCCGGACTTTTGGTCAGCCCCAGCATTTT
NA	NA	TRBJ2-2	TRBV11-2	CASSPGLTGELFF	TGTGCCAGCAGCCCGGGACTGACCGGGGAGCTGTTTTTT
TRBD1	NA	TRBJ2-1	TRBV7-9	CASSDSQGVSYNEQFF	TGTGCCAGCAGCGACTCCCAGGGGGTTTCCTACAATGAGCAGTTCTTC
TRBD1	NA	TRBJ2-7	TRBV5-1	CASSTGTGFYEQYF	TGCGCCAGCAGTACCGGGACAGGGTTCTACGAGCAGTACTTC
NA	once	TRBJ2-7	TRBV7-8	CASRSTVGGADEQYF	TGTGCCAGCAGGTCGACGGTAGGAGGGGCGGACGAGCAGTACTTC
TRBD2	NA	TRBJ2-7	TRBV4-1	CASSQVPGGPYEQYF	TGCGCCAGCAGCCAAGTCCCGGGAGGCCCCTACGAGCAGTACTTC
NA	NA	TRBJ2-7	TRBV4-2	CASSQDNPTYEQYF	TGTGCCAGCAGCCAAGATAACCCGACCTACGAGCAGTACTTC
NA	NA	TRBJ1-1	TRBV5-1	CASSPIDGTNTEAFF	TGCGCCAGCAGCCCAATCGACGGCACGAACACTGAAGCTTTCTTT
TRBD2	NA	TRBJ2-1	TRBV5-5	CASSPTSGSKNEQFF	TGTGCCAGCAGCCCCACTAGCGGGAGTAAGAATGAGCAGTTCTTC
NA	NA	TRBJ2-5	TRBV15	CATSRSIEETQYF	TGTGCCACCAGCCGGTCGATTGAAGAGACCCAGTACTTC
TRBD1	NA	TRBJ1-5	TRBV30	CASTGENSNQPQHF	TGTGCCTCTACAGGGGAAAATAGCAATCAGCCCCAGCATTTT
NA	once	TRBJ1-1	TRBV27	CASSFAANTEAFF	TGTGCCAGCAGTTTCGCAGCGAACACTGAAGCTTTCTTT
NA	NA	TRBJ1-4	TRBV9	CASSGRELNEKLFF	TGTGCCAGCAGCGGCAGGGAGCTTAATGAAAAACTGTTTTTT
TRBD2	NA	TRBJ2-1	TRBV11-3	CASSTRTSGYNEQFF	TGTGCCAGCAGCACAAGGACTAGCGGTTACAATGAGCAGTTCTTC
TRBD1	few	TRBJ2-3	TRBV5-5	CASSLRQGRTDTQYF	TGTGCCAGCAGCCTACGACAGGGGAGGACAGATACGCAGTATTTT